The 23 T cell receptor beta chains reported below all come from one sample, sequenced in a study of shared clonotypes between healthy human individuals. Assay used: immunoSEQ multiplex PCR; TCRdb lists only in-frame clones, some missing. The sample has 2,500,000 or so clones, 90% to 95% seen once. The sequencing sample was made of naive CD4+ T cells sorted from blood. Subset given: CD45RA+ positively selected. Every receptor here comes from a young man in good health.

The rearrangement links TRBV19 to TRBJ1-5; possibly TRBD1 for D (5 bases). This CDR3 is 12 amino acids long. Germline lookup yields CDR1 LNHDA and CDR2 SQIVND (reference sequence). V lost 5 bases and J 6 bases, leaving 8 bases between the germline ends. The DNA of the CDR3 is TGTGCCAGTAGTGCAGGGTTTCAGCCCCAGCATTTT. Translating it yields CASSAGFQPQHF.

The chain employs TRBV6-1 and TRBJ2-7, with D perhaps TRBD1 (6 bases). Germline assignment: CDR1 MNHNS and CDR2 SASEGT. This CDR3 spans 14 amino acids. Trimming removed 2 bases from V and 2 bases from J, with 10 bases in between. The CDR3 reads CASSERTAAYEQYF. CDR3 in DNA: TGTGCCAGCAGTGAAAGGACAGCTGCCTACGAGCAGTACTTC.

The chain employs TRBV30 and TRBJ2-2; TRBD1 aligns across 8 bases. J lost 4 bases, V lost 3 bases, and 10 bases had no gene match. The CDR3 contains 16 residues. Germline lookup yields CDR1 GTSNPN and CDR2 SVGIG (reference sequence). The CDR3, as DNA: TGTGCCTGGAGAAACCGGGACAGGCCTTCCACCGGGGAGCTGTTTTTT. The encoded protein is CAWRNRDRPSTGELFF.

This rearrangement joins TRBV4-1 to TRBJ1-2; maybe TRBD1 (5 bases). V was clipped by 2 bases and J by 4 bases, with 14 bases between them. Per the germline V gene, CDR1 is MGHRA and CDR2 is YSYEKL. The CDR3 runs 15 residues. The CDR3 is CASSQPRDGLYGYTF. CDR3 nucleotides: TGCGCCAGCAGCCAACCCCGGGACGGGCTCTATGGCTACACCTTC.

The V call is TRBV7-2, the J call TRBJ2-5, with 8 nucleotides matching TRBD1. This CDR3 has 16 amino acids. The germline V gene has CDR1 SGHTA and CDR2 FQGNSA. J gave up 4 bases and V 5 bases, and 12 bases lay outside the gene matches. This CDR3 reads CASSPRAGGDVETQYF. The CDR3 DNA reads as TGTGCCAGCAGCCCTAGGGCAGGGGGCGATGTAGAGACCCAGTACTTC. The whole variable domain, filled in from reference TRBV7-2 and TRBJ2-5, reads GAGVSQSPSNKVTEKGKDVELRCDPISGHTALYWYRQSLGQGLEFLIYFQGNSAPDKSGLPSDRFSAERTGGSVSTLTIQRTQQEDSAVYLCASSPRAGGDVETQYFGPGTRLLVL.

The rearrangement links TRBV19 to TRBJ2-2; D remains unclear. CDR1 and CDR2 (germline): LNHDA, SQIVND (reference sequence). The CDR3 has 16 residues. V was shortened by 3 bases and J by 5 bases, with 16 bases between the two germline ends. CDR3 nucleotide sequence: TGTGCCAGTAGTATCCGATACTACCAATTTACCGGGGAGCTGTTTTTT. Amino acid sequence: CASSIRYYQFTGELFF.

The J gene is TRBJ2-5, the V gene TRBV11-2, with TRBD2 matching over 11 bases. The germline CDR1 and CDR2 sequences are SGHAT and FQNNGV. CDR3 size: 17 residues. The trim removed 5 bases at V and 1 base at J, leaving 9 bases unmatched. CDR3 sequence reads: CASSPRTSGSFQETQYF. CDR3 nucleotides: TGTGCCAGCAGCCCCCGTACTAGCGGGAGCTTCCAAGAGACCCAGTACTTC.

The chain uses TRBV7-2 and TRBJ2-7; D is ambiguous. The germline V and J ends were trimmed by 2 bases and 6 bases, with 8 bases remaining between them. Germline V gene data show CDR1 as SGHTA and CDR2 as FQGNSA. This CDR3 spans 12 amino acids. CDR3 protein: CASSLTSGEQYF. The CDR3 region has the DNA TGTGCCAGCAGCTTAACGTCCGGCGAGCAGTACTTC.

Concerning this clone: Other DNA sequences in the same sample also yield this CDR3. The CDR3 nucleotides read TGTGCCTGGAGCTCAGGTCGGGGCTATGGCTACACCTTC. The encoded protein is CAWSSGRGYGYTF. The rearrangement joins TRBV30 to TRBJ1-2; no clear D. The CDR3 length is 13 residues. Trimming shortened V by 3 bases and J by 4 bases, and 12 bases separated the two germline ends. Germline CDR1 and CDR2: GTSNPN and SVGIG (reference sequence).

The gene calls are TRBV11-2 and TRBJ1-3, with D perhaps TRBD1 (5 bases). V lost 2 bases and J lost 1, with 9 bases in between. The CDR3 length is 15 residues. From germline, CDR1 is SGHAT and CDR2 FQNNGV. Here the CDR3 reads CASSLSRGSGNTIYF. Written as DNA, the CDR3 is TGTGCCAGCAGCTTATCCCGGGGGTCTGGAAACACCATATATTTT.

This clone was found once. CDR3 bases: TGCGCCAGCAGCAGGGGACAGGGGGCGAACACAGATACGCAGTATTTT. Translated: CASSRGQGANTDTQYF. V usage is TRBV4-1 and J usage is TRBJ2-3, with 12 bases aligning to TRBD1. V lost 5 bases, J lost 2 bases, and 5 bases stayed unmatched. The CDR3 is made up of 16 amino acids. Per the germline V gene, CDR1 is MGHRA and CDR2 is YSYEKL.

This chain joins TRBV5-1 and TRBJ1-4; D gene uncertain. The germline CDR1 and CDR2 sequences are SGHRS and YFSETQ. The V and J ends lost 1 base and 4 bases respectively, with 14 bases between them. The CDR3 sequence is 16 residues long. For the CDR3, the DNA is TGCGCCAGCAGCTTGCGTAGTTCGGGGAATAATGAAAAACTGTTTTTT. It codes for CASSLRSSGNNEKLFF.

The rearrangement links TRBV6-1 to TRBJ1-1; D is perhaps TRBD1 (6 bases). Looked up from germline, CDR1 is MNHNS and CDR2 is SASEGT. CDR3 length: 14 residues. The V end was cut by 7 bases, the J end by 3 bases, with 15 bases between. The CDR3 protein is CASTTGQGHTEAFF. Written as DNA, the CDR3 is TGTGCCAGCACCACGGGGCAGGGGCACACTGAAGCTTTCTTT.

Notes on this clone: The sample has other DNA sequences that encode this CDR3 too. The CDR3 protein is CAISESGTGVNQPQHF. The CDR3 bases are TGTGCCATCAGTGAGTCCGGGACGGGGGTCAATCAGCCCCAGCATTTT. The chain recombines TRBV10-3 with TRBJ1-5; D might be TRBD1 (5 bases). Germline assignment: CDR1 ENHRY and CDR2 SYGVKD. This CDR3 region has 16 residues. V was trimmed by 0 bases and J by 3 bases, leaving 12 bases between them.

Details on this clone: Within the sample, other DNA sequences also encode this same CDR3. The chain recombines TRBV28 with TRBJ2-7; D may correspond to TRBD1 or TRBD2 (7 bases each). V gave up 3 bases and J gave up 2 bases, with 11 bases separating them. The CDR3 length is 14 residues. Germline V gives CDR1 MDHEN, CDR2 SYDVKM. This CDR3 reads CASSLTGRAYEQYF. In DNA, the CDR3 is TGTGCCAGCAGTTTGACAGGGAGGGCCTACGAGCAGTACTTC.

The chain combines TRBV7-2 with TRBJ2-5, with D possibly being TRBD1 or TRBD2 (6 bases each). V was cut by 2 bases and J by 1 base, with 11 bases left in between. Germline-derived CDR1 and CDR2 are SGHTA and FQGNSA. The CDR3 contains 15 residues. CDR3 sequence: CASSLLSGAQETQYF. In DNA, the CDR3 is TGTGCCAGCAGCTTACTCTCGGGGGCCCAAGAGACCCAGTACTTC.

The chain links TRBV5-4 to TRBJ2-1; D gene ambiguous. V lost 0 bases and J 4 bases, leaving 8 bases between the germline ends. The V gene's germline CDR1 is SGHNT and CDR2 YYREEE (reference sequence). The CDR3 consists of 14 residues. The CDR3 sequence is CASSLVGGYNEQFF. In DNA, the CDR3 is TGTGCCAGCAGCTTGGTCGGTGGGTACAATGAGCAGTTCTTC. The complete variable domain, with remaining parts taken from reference TRBV5-4 and TRBJ2-1, reads ETGVTQSPTHLIKTRGQQVTLRCSSQSGHNTVSWYQQALGQGPQFIFQYYREEENGRGNFPPRFSGLQFPNYSSELNVNALELDDSALYLCASSLVGGYNEQFFGPGTRLTVL.

The V call is TRBV28, the J call TRBJ1-5; no firm D call. Germline V lookup: CDR1 MDHEN, CDR2 SYDVKM. The CDR3 runs to 12 residues. With 1 base removed from V and 7 bases from J, the gap between germline ends came to 5 bases. The CDR3 loop is CASSLLEQPQHF. For the CDR3, the DNA is TGTGCCAGCAGTTTATTGGAGCAGCCCCAGCATTTT.

With regard to this clone: Other DNA sequences of this sample code for an identical CDR3. This rearrangement joins TRBV6-5 to TRBJ1-4; D not resolved. Germline V CDR1 and CDR2: MNHEY, SVGAGI. CDR3 length: 14 amino acids. V lost 3 bases to trimming and J lost 5 bases, with 10 bases between them. This CDR3 reads CASSYSGGNEKLFF. The CDR3, as DNA: TGTGCCAGCAGTTATTCGGGAGGAAATGAAAAACTGTTTTTT.

This clone was recorded only once. The J gene is TRBJ2-5, the V gene TRBV7-2; D might be TRBD2 (7 bases). The length of the CDR3 is 16 residues. Germline values: CDR1 SGHTA, CDR2 FQGNSA. Trimming cost V 5 bases and J 5 bases, with 21 bases left between them. The CDR3 is CASSPRASGGGETQYF. The CDR3 DNA follows: TGTGCCAGCAGCCCCCGGGCTAGCGGAGGGGGGGAGACCCAGTACTTC.

This clone has a handful of counts. The V gene is TRBV10-2, the J gene TRBJ1-5; TRBD1 matches at 8 bases. The length of the CDR3 is 14 residues. The trim removed 6 bases at V and 6 bases at J, leaving 7 bases unmatched. The germline V gene encodes CDR1 WSHSY and CDR2 SAAADI. CDR3 DNA sequence: TGCGCCAGCAGCGGACAGGGAGCAGGTCAGCCCCAGCATTTT. Its translation is CASSGQGAGQPQHF.

The chain recombines TRBV19 with TRBJ2-7; D unresolved. CDR3 length equals 12 residues. Trimming shortened V by 5 bases and J by 8 bases, and 13 bases separated the two germline ends. CDR1 and CDR2 from the germline V gene are LNHDA and SQIVND (reference sequence). CDR3 nucleotides: TGTGCCAGTAGTGACCTCCGTGATAAGCAGTACTTC. Translating it yields CASSDLRDKQYF.

This sequence joins TRBV19 and TRBJ1-5, with a possible D match to TRBD1 (6 bases). Trimming took off 7 bases at V and 4 bases at J, with 14 bases between the two ends. Germline CDR1 is LNHDA and CDR2 is SQIVND (reference sequence). CDR3 size: 14 residues. The CDR3 DNA follows: TGTGCCAGTAACCTGTATAGGGGGAATCAGCCCCAGCATTTT. Amino acids: CASNLYRGNQPQHF.